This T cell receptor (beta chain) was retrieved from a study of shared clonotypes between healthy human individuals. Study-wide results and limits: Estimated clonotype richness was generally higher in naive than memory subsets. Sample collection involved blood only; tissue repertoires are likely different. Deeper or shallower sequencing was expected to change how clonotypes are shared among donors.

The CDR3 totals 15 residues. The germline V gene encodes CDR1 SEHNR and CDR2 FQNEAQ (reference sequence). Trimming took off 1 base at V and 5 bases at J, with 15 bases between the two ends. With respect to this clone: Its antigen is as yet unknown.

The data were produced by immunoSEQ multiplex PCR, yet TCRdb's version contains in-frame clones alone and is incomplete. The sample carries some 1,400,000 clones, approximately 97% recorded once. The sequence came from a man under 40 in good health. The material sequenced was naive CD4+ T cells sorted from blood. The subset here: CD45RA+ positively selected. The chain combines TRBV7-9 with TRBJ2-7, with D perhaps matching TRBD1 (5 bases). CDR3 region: CASSLVVSGIHEQYF. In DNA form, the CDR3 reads TGTGCCAGCAGCTTAGTGGTGTCAGGGATCCACGAGCAGTACTTC.